The 19 T cell receptor beta chains given below trace back to one sample, sequenced in a study of cytomegalovirus exposure and HLA in healthy donors. PCR employed 60 Vbeta and 13 Jbeta primers. Using immunoSEQ multiplex PCR, the repertoire was profiled, and TCRdb retains in-frame clones only, with some absent. The top ten hold 4% to 5% of the sample, which has about 160,000 clones, 75% to 85% seen once. The sequencing input was PBMCs. The origin of the receptors is a young man in good health and CMV-seronegative.

The chain carries TRBV27 and TRBJ2-1; 15 bases fit TRBD2. Germline CDR1 reads MNHEY; CDR2 reads SMNVEV (reference sequence). The CDR3 consists of 16 residues. Trimming at V came to 3 bases and at J to 10 bases, leaving 7 bases not matched to a gene. CDR3 in amino acids: CASSFTRGLAGGEQFF. The DNA of the CDR3 is TGTGCCAGCAGTTTCACGAGGGGACTAGCGGGAGGCGAGCAGTTCTTC.

The J gene is TRBJ2-5, the V gene TRBV29-1; possibly TRBD2 for D (6 bases). The germline gives CDR1 SQVTM, CDR2 ANQGSEA. The V and J ends lost 1 base and 6 bases respectively, with 18 bases between them. This CDR3 contains 15 residues. This chain's CDR3 is CSVEGLELAGKTQYF. CDR3 bases: TGCAGCGTTGAAGGTTTAGAACTAGCAGGAAAGACCCAGTACTTC.

V usage is TRBV27 and J usage is TRBJ1-2; 9 bases agree with TRBD1. The CDR3 has 13 residues. The germline V gene encodes CDR1 MNHEY and CDR2 SMNVEV (reference sequence). After removal of 6 bases from V and 8 bases from J, the junction contained 7 bases not matched to a gene. DNA of the CDR3: TGTGCCAGCAGCTGGGGGACAGGGTGGGGCTACACCTTC. Its translation is CASSWGTGWGYTF.

The chain carries TRBV10-2 and TRBJ2-4; the match to TRBD2 covers 15 bases. The V gene end was trimmed by 4 bases and the J gene end by 8 bases; junction bases not matched to a gene: 6. The CDR3 runs 16 residues. Germline CDR1 is WSHSY and CDR2 is SAAADI. This CDR3 is CASSVRTSGRGDIQYF. The DNA for the CDR3 is TGCGCCAGCAGTGTTAGGACTAGCGGGAGGGGGGACATTCAGTACTTC.

The table lists this clone with a count of one. The V gene is TRBV2, the J gene TRBJ2-4, with TRBD2 as a possible D gene (6 bases). V was shortened by 8 bases and J by 5 bases, with 19 bases between the two germline ends. There are 15 residues in the CDR3. CDR1 is SNHLY, CDR2 FYNNEI, per germline. CDR3 sequence reads: CASGWRRDPQNIQYF. CDR3 bases: TGTGCCAGCGGATGGAGGAGGGACCCTCAAAACATTCAGTACTTC.

As DNA, the CDR3 is TGTGCCAGCAGCGAGACAGTCAAAAACATTCAGTACTTC. It codes for CASSETVKNIQYF. The J gene is TRBJ2-4, the V gene TRBV28; D is possibly TRBD1 (5 bases). The CDR3 loop spans 13 amino acids. CDR1 and CDR2 from the germline V gene are MDHEN and SYDVKM. Trimming left V 6 bases short and J 3 bases short, with 9 bases between.

The chain carries TRBV5-1 and TRBJ1-4; tentatively, D is TRBD1 (6 bases). Germline CDR1 is SGHRS and CDR2 is YFSETQ. Trimming took 0 bases from V and 2 from J, leaving 11 bases between them. The CDR3 runs to 16 residues. CDR3 in amino acids: CASSLEGGHTNEKLFF. CDR3 in DNA: TGCGCCAGCAGCTTGGAGGGGGGGCACACTAATGAAAAACTGTTTTTT.

This chain links TRBV19 with TRBJ2-2; 14 bases align to TRBD2. Germline V gene sequence: CDR1 LNHDA, CDR2 SQIVND (reference sequence). The V gene end was trimmed by 0 bases and the J gene end by 5 bases; junction bases not matched to a gene: 5. The CDR3 has 18 amino acids. The chain's CDR3 is CASSIERLAGGGTGELFF. CDR3 in DNA: TGTGCCAGTAGTATAGAAAGACTAGCGGGAGGGGGAACCGGGGAGCTGTTTTTT.

This rearrangement joins TRBV11-3 to TRBJ2-2; D perhaps matches TRBD2 (7 bases). This CDR3 comprises 15 residues. Germline values: CDR1 SGHNT, CDR2 YENEEA. V lost 5 bases to trimming and J lost 3 bases, with 13 bases between them. This chain's CDR3 is CASSPGGPYTGELFF. The CDR3 bases are TGTGCCAGCAGCCCCGGGGGGCCATACACCGGGGAGCTGTTTTTT.

The rearrangement links TRBV5-1 to TRBJ2-7; 9 bases map to TRBD1. The CDR3 runs to 16 residues. Trimming took 4 bases from V and 2 from J; bases not matched to a gene: 10. The V gene's germline CDR1 is SGHRS and CDR2 YFSETQ. DNA of the CDR3: TGCGCCAGCAGCGGCGCCGGGACAGGGAGACCCTACGAGCAGTACTTC. Its translation is CASSGAGTGRPYEQYF.

The rearrangement joins TRBV5-4 to TRBJ1-2; 7 positions match TRBD1. The CDR3 is 14 residues long. V lost 0 bases to trimming and J lost 3 bases; unmatched junction nucleotides: 2. Germline assignment: CDR1 SGHNT and CDR2 YYREEE (reference sequence). The CDR3 nucleotides are TGTGCCAGCAGCTTGGCCGGGACAGACTATGGCTACACCTTC. This codes for CASSLAGTDYGYTF.

The V call is TRBV30, the J call TRBJ2-1, with D perhaps matching TRBD2 (6 bases). The germline V and J ends were trimmed by 2 bases and 9 bases, with 14 bases remaining between them. CDR3 length equals 13 residues. Looked up from germline, CDR1 is GTSNPN and CDR2 is SVGIG (reference sequence). The CDR3 sequence is CAWSWSGEGEQFF. The CDR3 DNA reads TGTGCCTGGAGTTGGTCGGGAGAGGGTGAGCAGTTCTTC.

This rearrangement joins TRBV7-9 to TRBJ2-1; TRBD1 is a possible D gene (8 bases). V lost 3 bases and J lost 10, with 13 bases in between. Germline V gives CDR1 SEHNR, CDR2 FQNEAQ (reference sequence). The CDR3 runs 13 residues. The CDR3: CASSFYRGGEQFF. CDR3 coding DNA: TGTGCCAGCAGCTTCTACAGGGGGGGAGAGCAGTTCTTC.

The table lists this clone with a count of one. The gene calls are TRBV7-2 and TRBJ2-6, with TRBD2 matching over 8 bases. V shed 9 bases and J 2 bases; nucleotides not matched to a gene: 3. Per the germline V gene, CDR1 is SGHTA and CDR2 is FQGNSA. This CDR3 is 14 amino acids long. DNA of the CDR3: TGTGCCAGATTCGGGGGGGCTGGGGCCAACGTCCTGACTTTC. Amino acids: CARFGGAGANVLTF.

The rearrangement links TRBV10-3 to TRBJ2-4; 9 positions agree with TRBD2. The V gene's germline CDR1 is ENHRY and CDR2 SYGVKD. The trim removed 1 base at V and 6 bases at J, leaving 7 bases unmatched. This CDR3 spans 16 amino acids. CDR3 DNA sequence: TGTGCCATCAGTGAGTTGAGCGGGGGGCGGGGAAACATTCAGTACTTC. This encodes CAISELSGGRGNIQYF.

The chain has TRBV28 and TRBJ2-7; unclear D gene. This CDR3 region has 13 residues. The V and J ends lost 6 bases and 3 bases respectively, with 12 bases between them. CDR1 is MDHEN and CDR2 is SYDVKM in the germline V gene. CDR3 sequence reads: CASSPSAGYEQYF. The CDR3 region has the DNA TGTGCCAGCAGCCCCTCGGCAGGCTACGAGCAGTACTTC.

The chain combines TRBV15 with TRBJ1-5; D gene ambiguous. From germline, CDR1 is LNHNV and CDR2 YYDKDF (reference sequence). Trimming took 0 bases from V and 0 from J, leaving 9 bases between them. The CDR3 runs 16 residues. The CDR3 region is CATSRDLTVSNQPQHF. CDR3 bases: TGTGCCACCAGCAGAGATCTAACAGTTAGCAATCAGCCCCAGCATTTT.

Comment on this clone: Compared with germline, one end of the junction differs, possibly owing to a read error. This rearrangement joins TRBV7-9 to TRBJ1-2, with 7 nucleotides matching TRBD1. CDR1 and CDR2 from the germline V gene are SEHNR and FQNEAQ (reference sequence). This CDR3 has 14 amino acids. For the CDR3, the DNA is TGTTCCAGCAGCTTAGGACAGGTGCACTATGGCTACACCTTC. Amino acids: CSSSLGQVHYGYTF.

The chain joins TRBV28 to TRBJ1-1, with D tentatively TRBD1 (5 bases). CDR1 and CDR2 from the germline V gene are MDHEN and SYDVKM. Between the trimmed V and J ends, which lost 5 bases and 13 bases, there was a span of 17 bases. This CDR3 has 12 residues. Here the CDR3 reads CASSPSSGTDFF. The CDR3 DNA is TGTGCCAGCAGTCCATCTTCGGGGACTGATTTCTTT.